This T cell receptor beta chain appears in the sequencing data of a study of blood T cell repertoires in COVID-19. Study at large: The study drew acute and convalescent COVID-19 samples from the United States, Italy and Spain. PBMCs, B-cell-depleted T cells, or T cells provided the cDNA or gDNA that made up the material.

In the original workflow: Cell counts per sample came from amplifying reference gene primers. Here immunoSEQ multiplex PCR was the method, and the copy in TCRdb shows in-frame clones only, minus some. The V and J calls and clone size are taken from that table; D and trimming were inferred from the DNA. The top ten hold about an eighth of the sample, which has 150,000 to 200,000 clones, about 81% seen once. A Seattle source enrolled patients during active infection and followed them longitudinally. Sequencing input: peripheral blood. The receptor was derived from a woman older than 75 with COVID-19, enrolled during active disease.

CDR3 in DNA: TGTGCCAGCAGTTACGGCAGGCCTGAAGCTTTCTTT. Translating gives CASSYGRPEAFF. The V call is TRBV6-5, the J call TRBJ1-1; no firm D call. Germline V gene sequence: CDR1 MNHEY, CDR2 SVGAGI. The CDR3 loop spans 12 amino acids. Deletions cut 2 bases from V and 6 bases from J, with 7 bases between.